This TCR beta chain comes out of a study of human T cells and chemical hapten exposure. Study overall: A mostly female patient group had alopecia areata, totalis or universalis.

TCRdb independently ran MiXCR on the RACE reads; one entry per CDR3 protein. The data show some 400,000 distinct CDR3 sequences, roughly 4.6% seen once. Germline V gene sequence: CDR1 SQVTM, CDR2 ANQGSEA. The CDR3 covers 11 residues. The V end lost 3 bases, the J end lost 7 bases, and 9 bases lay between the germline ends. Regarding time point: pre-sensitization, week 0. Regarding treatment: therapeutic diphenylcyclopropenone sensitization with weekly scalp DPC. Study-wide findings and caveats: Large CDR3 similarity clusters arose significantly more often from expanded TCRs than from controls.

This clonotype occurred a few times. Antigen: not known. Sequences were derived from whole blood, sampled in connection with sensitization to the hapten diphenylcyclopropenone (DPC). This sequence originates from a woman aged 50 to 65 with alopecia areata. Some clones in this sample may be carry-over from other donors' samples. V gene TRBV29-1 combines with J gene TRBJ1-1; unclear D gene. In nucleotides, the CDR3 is TGCAGCGTTGATTCGTCCCTTGAAGCTTTCTTT. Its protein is CSVDSSLEAFF. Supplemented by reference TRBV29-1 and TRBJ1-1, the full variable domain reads SAVISQKPSRDICQRGTSLTIQCQVDSQVTMMFWYRQQPGQSLTLIATANQGSEATYESGFVIDKFPISRPNLTFSTLTVSNMSPEDSSIYLCSVDSSLEAFFGQGTRLTVV.